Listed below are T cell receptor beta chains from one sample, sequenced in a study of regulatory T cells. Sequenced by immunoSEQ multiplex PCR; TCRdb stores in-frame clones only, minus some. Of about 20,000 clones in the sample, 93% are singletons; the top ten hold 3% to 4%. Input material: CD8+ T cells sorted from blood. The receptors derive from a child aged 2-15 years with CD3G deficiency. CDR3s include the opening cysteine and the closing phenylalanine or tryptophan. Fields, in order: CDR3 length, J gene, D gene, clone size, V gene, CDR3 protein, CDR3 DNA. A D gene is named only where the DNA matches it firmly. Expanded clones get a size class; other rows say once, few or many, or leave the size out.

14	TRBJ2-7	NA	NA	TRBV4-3	CASSKVPGAYEQYF	TGCGCCAGCAGCAAAGTCCCTGGGGCCTACGAGCAGTACTTC
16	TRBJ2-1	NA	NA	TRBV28	CASSFIFGRGNNEQFF	TGTGCCAGCAGTTTTATCTTCGGGAGAGGAAACAATGAGCAGTTCTTC
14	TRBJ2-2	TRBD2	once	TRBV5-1	CASSSGLNTGELFF	TGCGCCAGCAGCTCGGGACTAAACACCGGGGAGCTGTTTTTT
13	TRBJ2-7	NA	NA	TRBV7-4	CASSLSGTYEQYF	TGTGCCAGCAGCTTATCGGGAACCTACGAGCAGTACTTC
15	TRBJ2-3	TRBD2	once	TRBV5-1	CASSLGGLLEDTQYF	TGCGCCAGCAGCTTGGGGGGACTACTCGAAGATACGCAGTATTTT
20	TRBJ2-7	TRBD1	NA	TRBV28	CASSLSRWAGGVSPSYEQYF	TGTGCCAGCAGTTTAAGTCGGTGGGCAGGGGGCGTATCCCCCTCCTACGAGCAGTACTTC
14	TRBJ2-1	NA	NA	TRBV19	CASSEGSSYNEQFF	TGTGCCAGTAGTGAAGGTAGTTCCTACAATGAGCAGTTCTTC
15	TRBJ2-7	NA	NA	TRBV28	CASSRGIGSWYEQYF	TGTGCCAGCAGTCGCGGGATCGGGAGTTGGTACGAGCAGTACTTC
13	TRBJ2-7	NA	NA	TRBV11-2	CASSLGAIGEQYF	TGTGCCAGCAGCTTAGGAGCCATAGGCGAGCAGTACTTC
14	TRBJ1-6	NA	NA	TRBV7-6	CASSLAEGSSPLHF	TGTGCCAGCAGCTTAGCCGAGGGGAGTTCACCCCTCCACTTT
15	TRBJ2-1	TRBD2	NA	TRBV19	CASSRSLAGYNEQFF	TGTGCCAGTAGTAGGTCCCTAGCGGGATACAATGAGCAGTTCTTC
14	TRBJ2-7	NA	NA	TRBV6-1	CATSGQLGAYEQYF	TGTGCCACCTCGGGACAATTAGGGGCCTACGAGCAGTACTTC
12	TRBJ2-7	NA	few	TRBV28	CASSDLGYEQYF	TGTGCCAGCAGCGATCTAGGGTACGAGCAGTACTTC
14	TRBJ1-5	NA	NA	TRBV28	CASSAPGGNQPQHF	TGTGCCAGCAGTGCCCCGGGGGGAAATCAGCCCCAGCATTTT
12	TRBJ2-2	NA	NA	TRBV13	CASSLGGGELFF	TGTGCCAGCAGCTTAGGTGGCGGGGAGCTGTTTTTT
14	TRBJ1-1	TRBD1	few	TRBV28	CASSWTGMNTEAFF	TGTGCCAGCAGTTGGACAGGGATGAACACTGAAGCTTTCTTT
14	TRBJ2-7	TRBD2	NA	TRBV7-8	CASSSGTSSYEQYF	TGTGCCAGCAGCTCCGGGACTAGCTCCTACGAGCAGTACTTC
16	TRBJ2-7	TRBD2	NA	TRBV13	CASSLGLAGVSGEQYF	TGTGCCAGCAGCTTAGGACTAGCGGGAGTATCCGGCGAGCAGTACTTC
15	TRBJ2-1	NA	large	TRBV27	CASSLSRGFYNEQFF	TGTGCCAGCAGTTTAAGTCGCGGGTTCTACAATGAGCAGTTCTTC
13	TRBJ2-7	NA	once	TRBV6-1	CASSVLGPREQYF	TGTGCCAGCAGTGTATTGGGGCCTCGCGAGCAGTACTTC
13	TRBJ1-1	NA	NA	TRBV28	CASGVRRNTEAFF	TGTGCCAGCGGAGTTAGACGGAACACTGAAGCTTTCTTT
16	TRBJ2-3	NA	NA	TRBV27	CASSPRTVSFTDTQYF	TGTGCCAGCAGTCCCCGGACAGTTAGTTTCACAGATACGCAGTATTTT
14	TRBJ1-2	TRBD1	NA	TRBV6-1	CASSDRGQGRGYTF	TGTGCCAGCAGTGATCGGGGACAGGGCCGTGGCTACACCTTC
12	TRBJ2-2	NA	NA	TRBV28	CASSPDTGELFF	TGTGCCAGCAGCCCTGACACCGGGGAGCTGTTTTTT
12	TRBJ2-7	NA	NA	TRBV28	CASEFRGGEQYF	TGTGCCAGCGAGTTCAGGGGTGGCGAGCAGTACTTC
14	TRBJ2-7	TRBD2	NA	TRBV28	CASSWRGLAYEQYF	TGTGCCAGCAGTTGGAGGGGACTAGCGTACGAGCAGTACTTC
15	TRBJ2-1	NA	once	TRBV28	CASGLASQIYNEQFF	TGTGCCAGCGGCCTCGCTAGTCAGATATACAATGAGCAGTTCTTC
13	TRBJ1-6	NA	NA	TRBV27	CASSLGGNSPLHF	TGTGCCAGCAGTTTGGGGGGAAATTCACCCCTCCACTTT
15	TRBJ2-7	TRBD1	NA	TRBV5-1	CASSLAGQATNEQYF	TGCGCCAGCAGCTTGGCGGGACAGGCAACGAACGAGCAGTACTTC
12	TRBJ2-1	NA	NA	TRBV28	CASSLPRGEQFF	TGTGCCAGCAGTTTACCTAGGGGTGAGCAGTTCTTC
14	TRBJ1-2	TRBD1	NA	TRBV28	CASSFMGTGQGYTF	TGTGCCAGCAGTTTTATGGGGACAGGGCAGGGCTACACCTTC
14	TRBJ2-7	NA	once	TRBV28	CASRMSGPAYEQYF	TGTGCCAGCAGAATGAGCGGCCCGGCCTACGAGCAGTACTTC
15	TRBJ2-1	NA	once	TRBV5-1	CASSLGASKHNEQFF	TGCGCCAGCAGCTTGGGGGCCTCGAAGCACAATGAGCAGTTCTTC
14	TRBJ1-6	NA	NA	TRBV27	CASSTGLFGSPLHF	TGTGCCAGCAGCACAGGACTTTTCGGTTCACCCCTCCACTTT
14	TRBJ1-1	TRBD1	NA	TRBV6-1	CASRLSTGLTEAFF	TGTGCCAGCAGGCTTTCGACAGGGTTGACTGAAGCTTTCTTT
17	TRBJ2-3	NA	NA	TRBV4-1	CASSHTSDGGPTDTQYF	TGCGCCAGCAGCCACACCTCGGACGGCGGACCCACAGATACGCAGTATTTT
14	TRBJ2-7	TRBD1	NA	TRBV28	CASSSWDRGPEQYF	TGTGCCAGCAGTTCTTGGGACAGGGGTCCCGAGCAGTACTTC
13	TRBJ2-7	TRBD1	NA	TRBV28	CASSRDRGYEQYF	TGTGCCAGCAGCCGGGACAGGGGCTACGAGCAGTACTTC